The 13 T cell receptor beta chains given below trace back to one sample, sequenced in a study of blood T cell repertoires in COVID-19. The data were produced by immunoSEQ multiplex PCR, yet TCRdb's version contains in-frame clones alone and is incomplete. The sample has roughly 230,000 clones, over 70% seen once; the top ten hold about 7.4%. The sample comprised peripheral blood. These receptors were taken from a woman older than 75 with acute or convalescent COVID-19.

The chain carries TRBV5-4 and TRBJ1-4; no clear D. Trimming removed 4 bases from V and 5 bases from J, with 6 bases in between. This CDR3 is built from 12 residues. In germline, CDR1 is SGHNT, CDR2 YYREEE (reference sequence). This CDR3 is CASSVVNEKLFF. CDR3 sequence (DNA): TGTGCCAGCAGCGTTGTAAATGAAAAACTGTTTTTT.

A few counts support this clone. The V call is TRBV30, the J call TRBJ1-6; the D is unclear. CDR1 and CDR2 from the germline V gene are GTSNPN and SVGIG (reference sequence). The CDR3 spans 15 residues. Trimming took 2 bases from V and 7 from J, leaving 15 bases between them. CDR3 sequence: CAWSLVKNTNSPLHF. The CDR3 nucleotides read TGTGCCTGGAGTCTGGTCAAGAACACGAATTCACCCCTCCACTTT.

This clone has more than one count but fewer than ten. The chain carries TRBV7-3 and TRBJ2-2; no clear D gene. Trimming pared 5 bases from V and 4 bases from J, leaving 5 bases between. CDR3 length equals 12 residues. Germline-derived CDR1 and CDR2 are SGHTA and FQGTGA. The DNA for the CDR3 is TGTGCCAGCAGCCCCGGCACCGGGGAGCTGTTTTTT. It yields the protein CASSPGTGELFF. Together with reference TRBV7-3 and TRBJ2-2, the CDR3 gives the full variable domain: GAGVSQTPSNKVTEKGKYVELRCDPISGHTALYWYRQSLGQGPEFLIYFQGTGAADDSGLPNDRFFAVRPEGSVSTLKIQRTERGDSAVYLCASSPGTGELFFGEGSRLTVL.

The chain employs TRBV7-8 and TRBJ2-1; D gene ambiguous. The germline gives CDR1 SGHVS, CDR2 FQNEAQ. This CDR3 has 14 amino acids. V gave up 6 bases and J gave up 7 bases, with 16 bases separating them. The CDR3 DNA sequence: TGTGCCAGCAGACGACCGATGAGGTCGAATGAGCAGTTCTTC. Encoded protein: CASRRPMRSNEQFF. Combining the CDR3 with reference TRBV7-8 and TRBJ2-1 gives the whole variable domain GAGVSQSPRYKVAKRGQDVALRCDPISGHVSLFWYQQALGQGPEFLTYFQNEAQLDKSGLPSDRFFAERPEGSVSTLKIQRTQQEDSAVYLCASRRPMRSNEQFFGPGTRLTVL.

The rearrangement joins TRBV5-1 to TRBJ1-1; D uncertain. Germline lookup yields CDR1 SGHRS and CDR2 YFSETQ. The CDR3 length is 14 residues. Trimming removed 4 bases from V and 4 bases from J, with 14 bases in between. DNA of the CDR3: TGCGCCAGCAGCCCGGGAGGAGGCCCCACTGAAGCTTTCTTT. Its translation: CASSPGGGPTEAFF.

The V call is TRBV30, the J call TRBJ2-2; maybe TRBD1 (5 bases). There are 17 residues in the CDR3. CDR1 GTSNPN and CDR2 SVGIG come from the germline V gene (reference sequence). V lost 0 bases, J lost 0 bases, and 14 bases lay in between. CDR3 region: CAWSVLSPGPNTGELFF. In DNA, the CDR3 is TGTGCCTGGAGTGTACTTTCTCCAGGGCCGAACACCGGGGAGCTGTTTTTT.

This chain connects TRBV7-9 to TRBJ2-5, with no clear D. The CDR3 spans 14 residues. CDR1 and CDR2 (germline): SEHNR, FQNEAQ (reference sequence). The V end lost 5 bases, the J end lost 0 bases, and 10 bases lay between the germline ends. CDR3: CASSLSNYQETQYF. Here the CDR3 DNA reads TGTGCCAGCAGCCTAAGTAACTACCAAGAGACCCAGTACTTC.

This clone showed up just once. The CDR3 sequence: CASATARNYSYNSPLHF. The CDR3 DNA sequence: TGCGCCAGCGCGACCGCCAGGAATTACTCCTATAATTCACCCCTCCACTTT. The V gene is TRBV23-1, the J gene TRBJ1-6; D is uncertain. TRBV23-1 is sorted into the ORF group, with uncertain function. This CDR3 is built from 17 residues. The V gene lost 8 bases and the J gene lost 0 bases, with 17 bases spanning the gap.

The rearrangement joins TRBV3-1 (or the pseudogene TRBV3-2) to TRBJ1-3; D not resolved. CDR1 LGHDT and CDR2 YNNKEL come from the germline V gene (reference sequence). Trimming took off 1 base at V and 9 bases at J, with 7 bases between the two ends. The CDR3 runs to 12 residues. CDR3 protein: CASSQVYSTIYF. DNA for the CDR3: TGTGCCAGCAGCCAAGTGTATAGCACCATATATTTT.

The chain is built from TRBV2 and TRBJ2-2, with TRBD2 matching over 10 bases. This CDR3 comprises 15 residues. The germline gives CDR1 SNHLY, CDR2 FYNNEI. Losses at the gene ends were 7 bases for V and 6 bases for J; bases not matched to a gene: 8. The CDR3 region has the DNA TGTGCCAGCAACACAGCGGGGGGGCCATCCGGGGAGCTGTTTTTT. Its protein is CASNTAGGPSGELFF.

The chain uses TRBV19 and TRBJ2-7; TRBD1 agrees at 7 bases. CDR1 is LNHDA, CDR2 SQIVND, per germline (reference sequence). There are 15 residues in the CDR3. The V segment lost 4 bases and the J segment 1 base; nucleotides outside the gene matches: 7. CDR3 coding DNA: TGTGCCAGTAGTACACGACAGGGCGAGTCCTACGAGCAGTACTTC. It yields the protein CASSTRQGESYEQYF. The full variable domain, in which reference TRBV19 and TRBJ2-7 provide the parts outside the CDR3, is DGGITQSPKYLFRKEGQNVTLSCEQNLNHDAMYWYRQDPGQGLRLIYYSQIVNDFQKGDIAEGYSVSREKKESFPLTVTSAQKNPTAFYLCASSTRQGESYEQYFGPGTRLTVT.

The V and J genes are TRBV11-2 and TRBJ1-2; D unresolved. The CDR3 has 13 residues. The V and J ends lost 0 bases and 8 bases respectively, with 10 bases between them. Germline assignment: CDR1 SGHAT and CDR2 FQNNGV. CDR3: CASSLDAGSGYTF. As DNA, the CDR3 is TGTGCCAGCAGCTTAGACGCGGGAAGCGGCTACACCTTC.

There are a few counts of this clone. The rearrangement uses TRBV6-5 and TRBJ2-2; 10 nucleotides agree with TRBD2. V shed 6 bases, J shed 4 bases, and the junction held 5 bases outside the gene matches. Germline CDR1 reads MNHEY; CDR2 reads SVGAGI. CDR3 length: 15 amino acids. The CDR3 coding sequence is TGTGCCAGCAGAACTAGCGGGAAGGGCACCGGGGAGCTGTTTTTT. This translates into CASRTSGKGTGELFF.